Presented here are 3 T cell receptor beta chains from one specimen sequenced in a study of cytomegalovirus exposure and HLA in healthy donors. A multiplex PCR was run with 60 Vbeta primers and 13 Jbeta primers. Sequencing was performed with immunoSEQ multiplex PCR; in TCRdb, only in-frame clones are kept and a portion is missing. Counted here are roughly 180,000 clones, more than 70% occurring once; the ten biggest clones make up around 0.93%. Sequences were obtained from PBMCs. These receptors came from a man aged 30 to 39 in good health and CMV-seronegative.

The rearrangement uses TRBV27 and TRBJ1-4; 7 nucleotides align to TRBD1. In germline, CDR1 is MNHEY, CDR2 SMNVEV (reference sequence). The CDR3 contains 15 residues. J lost 8 bases, V lost 5 bases, and 11 bases had no gene match. CDR3 amino acids: CASSPDRLALEKLFF. CDR3 DNA: TGTGCCAGCAGTCCGGACAGGTTGGCTTTGGAAAAACTGTTTTTT.

This clone showed up just once. The chain uses TRBV18 and TRBJ1-5; possibly TRBD1 for D (5 bases). The CDR3 is 18 residues long. Trimming removed 4 bases from V and 11 bases from J, with 30 bases in between. Germline V gives CDR1 KGHSH, CDR2 LQKENI. CDR3 sequence (DNA): TGTGCCAGCTCACTGCTCGGGCCCGGGACGGAGGGTAGGTGGACCCAGCATTTT. It codes for CASSLLGPGTEGRWTQHF.

V usage is TRBV6-5 and J usage is TRBJ1-2; D is unclear. Germline assignment: CDR1 MNHEY and CDR2 SVGAGI. The CDR3 contains 14 residues. V gave up 5 bases and J gave up 1 base, with 11 bases separating them. The CDR3 DNA is TGTGCCAGCAGTCTCCGCCGGTTTAACTATGGCTACACCTTC. This sequence encodes CASSLRRFNYGYTF.